This T cell receptor beta chain was identified in a study of shared clonotypes between healthy human individuals. The CDR3 extends over 16 amino acids. Per germline, CDR1 MDHEN and CDR2 SYDVKM. Deletions cut 2 bases from V and 6 bases from J, with 19 bases between. Assay: immunoSEQ multiplex PCR; the TCRdb copy retains only in-frame clones and omits some. The table lists about 1.5 million clones, 98% of them singletons, with less than 0.55% in the top ten. The source material was naive CD4+ T cells sorted from blood. Subset given: CD45RA+ positively selected. The chain couples TRBV28 to TRBJ1-2, with D possibly being TRBD1 (6 bases). The TCR sequence derives from a man aged 25 to 40 in good health. The CDR3 reads CASSLIQGMASNGYTF. Written as DNA, the CDR3 is TGTGCCAGCAGTTTAATTCAGGGGATGGCCTCAAATGGCTACACCTTC.